Below are 2 T cell receptor beta chains sequenced from a single sample in a study of blood T cell repertoires in COVID-19. Assay used: immunoSEQ multiplex PCR; TCRdb lists only in-frame clones, some missing. The sample has about 330,000 clones, 65% to 85% seen once. Material for sequencing was peripheral blood. The receptor source for this set is a woman aged 50 to 60 with acute or convalescent COVID-19.

As concerns this clone: Germline is not matched at one junction end, which may reflect a read error. The chain uses TRBV7-2 and TRBJ1-5, with 9 bases that match TRBD1. The CDR3 extends over 15 amino acids. Germline assignment: CDR1 SGHTA and CDR2 FQGNSA. Here the CDR3 reads CASSIAGQGGQPQHF. In DNA, the CDR3 is TGTGCCAGCAGCATAGCGGGACAGGGAGGACAGCCCCAGCATTTT.

The chain recombines TRBV12-1 with TRBJ2-4; TRBD2 is the table's D call, not checked against the DNA. TRBV12-1 corresponds to a pseudogene. The CDR3 length is 15 residues. CDR3 nucleotide sequence: TGTGCCAGCAGCTCCTTATCCCGACTTTCCAACATTCAGTACTTC. Amino acid sequence: CASSSLSRLSNIQYF.